The 32 T cell receptor beta chains below all came from one sample that was sequenced in a study of OX40 agonist ivuxolimab in advanced cancers. Repertoires were generated with immunoSEQ multiplex PCR, while TCRdb's copy carries only in-frame clones and drops some. Of approximately 69,000 clones listed, around 83% are singletons. Source: CD4+ or CD8+ T cells sorted from blood, taken in a trial of the OX40 agonist ivuxolimab. Receptors were obtained from an adult with an advanced solid tumor such as melanoma, head and neck, liver or kidney cancer.

This chain links TRBV6-1 with TRBJ1-2; weak D call: TRBD1 (6 bases). Germline V gene sequence: CDR1 MNHNS, CDR2 SASEGT. The CDR3 length is 15 residues. V lost 3 bases and J lost 6, with 17 bases in between. CDR3 protein: CASSERAGTLDGYTF. CDR3 DNA sequence: TGTGCCAGCAGTGAGAGAGCCGGGACACTTGATGGCTACACCTTC.

The chain combines TRBV6-1 with TRBJ1-3, with D uncertain. The germline V gene encodes CDR1 MNHNS and CDR2 SASEGT. V lost 7 bases, J lost 2 bases, and 15 bases lay in between. CDR3 size: 15 residues. CDR3 DNA: TGTGCCAGCACCTTAGACCGCAGTCCTGGAAACACCATATATTTT. Residues: CASTLDRSPGNTIYF.

This clone was counted between two and nine times. The rearrangement links TRBV6-5 to TRBJ1-2; D gene unclear. V was cut by 6 bases and J by 3 bases, with 11 bases left in between. The CDR3 extends over 13 amino acids. Germline CDR1 is MNHEY and CDR2 is SVGAGI. The CDR3 DNA sequence: TGTGCCAGCAGCTCGCATAGTGACTATGGCTACACCTTC. This sequence encodes CASSSHSDYGYTF.

This clone was observed once. V is TRBV5-1 and J is TRBJ1-2; D is perhaps TRBD1 (5 bases). With 5 bases removed from V and 4 bases from J, the gap between germline ends came to 18 bases. CDR1 is SGHRS and CDR2 is YFSETQ in the germline V gene. The CDR3 runs to 15 residues. The CDR3 coding sequence is TGCGCCAGCAGGTGGCGGCAGGGTTCGGGCTATGGCTACACCTTC. This sequence encodes CASRWRQGSGYGYTF.

The rearrangement links TRBV18 to TRBJ2-1, with 9 bases that match TRBD1. The CDR3 length is 15 residues. CDR1 is KGHSH, CDR2 LQKENI, per germline. Germline trimming cut 4 bases from V and 7 bases from J; bases unmatched to any gene: 8. The CDR3 DNA is TGTGCCAGCTCACTAACCGGGACAGGGTGGAATGAGCAGTTCTTC. Protein sequence: CASSLTGTGWNEQFF.

There are a few counts of this clone. This chain links TRBV5-4 with TRBJ2-2; no clear D. The V gene's germline CDR1 is SGHNT and CDR2 YYREEE (reference sequence). This CDR3 is 16 amino acids long. The V and J ends lost 0 bases and 4 bases respectively, with 13 bases between them. Written as DNA, the CDR3 is TGTGCCAGCAGCTTGGGTCGAGGCAGCCCCACCGGGGAGCTGTTTTTT. Protein sequence: CASSLGRGSPTGELFF.

The J gene is TRBJ1-3, the V gene TRBV30; D may be TRBD1 (6 bases). The CDR3 has 15 amino acids. Germline values: CDR1 GTSNPN, CDR2 SVGIG (reference sequence). V lost 3 bases, J lost 0 bases, and 12 bases lay in between. The CDR3 region is CAWSQGGFSGNTIYF. CDR3 nucleotide sequence: TGTGCCTGGAGCCAAGGGGGGTTCTCTGGAAACACCATATATTTT.

This chain uses TRBV29-1 with TRBJ2-7; 12 nucleotides align to TRBD2. This CDR3 contains 14 residues. V was pared by 5 bases and J by 5 bases, with 7 bases of the junction left unmatched. Germline assignment: CDR1 SQVTM and CDR2 ANQGSEA. This CDR3 reads CSVRLAGALDEQYF. CDR3 nucleotide sequence: TGCAGCGTTCGACTAGCGGGAGCTCTGGACGAGCAGTACTTC.

This chain links TRBV30 with TRBJ2-2; the match to TRBD1 covers 7 bases. CDR3 length equals 14 residues. Germline CDR1 and CDR2: GTSNPN and SVGIG (reference sequence). The J segment lost 7 bases and the V segment lost 4 bases, leaving 9 bases of the junction unmatched. This chain's CDR3 is CAWKGQLIVGELFF. The CDR3 DNA is TGTGCCTGGAAGGGACAGCTAATCGTCGGGGAGCTGTTTTTT.

The chain carries TRBV7-6 and TRBJ2-3; the D gene is possibly TRBD2 (6 bases). V lost 5 bases to trimming and J lost 2 bases, with 17 bases between them. CDR1 is SGHVS, CDR2 FNYEAQ, per germline. The CDR3 runs 16 residues. CDR3 bases: TGTGCCAGCAGCCTCGAGCGGGTGTCTTTCACAGATACGCAGTATTTT. Protein sequence: CASSLERVSFTDTQYF.

The chain has TRBV19 and TRBJ2-3; no clear D. The CDR3 is 12 amino acids. The germline gives CDR1 LNHDA, CDR2 SQIVND (reference sequence). V was cut by 5 bases and J by 1 base, with 4 bases left in between. For the CDR3, the DNA is TGTGCCAGTAGTTACGGCACAGATACGCAGTATTTT. As protein: CASSYGTDTQYF.

This clone was seen more than once but under ten times. The chain couples TRBV7-8 to TRBJ1-1; 7 bases fit TRBD1. CDR3 length: 14 residues. CDR1 and CDR2 (germline): SGHVS, FQNEAQ. The V and J ends lost 5 bases and 1 base, in that order; junction bases with no gene match: 4. CDR3 protein: CASSARQGNTEAFF. CDR3 DNA: TGTGCCAGCAGCGCCCGACAGGGGAACACTGAAGCTTTCTTT.

This clone was picked up a small number of times. CDR3 in DNA: TGTGCCAGCAGCCACCCAAACAGGGGATCACCCCTCCACTTT. Amino acid sequence: CASSHPNRGSPLHF. The chain has TRBV7-9 and TRBJ1-6, with 7 bases identical to TRBD1. The V gene end was trimmed by 5 bases and the J gene end by 10 bases; junction bases not matched to a gene: 8. CDR3 length: 14 amino acids. Germline V gives CDR1 SEHNR, CDR2 FQNEAQ (reference sequence). Full variable domain (missing parts from reference TRBV7-9 and TRBJ1-6): DTGVSQNPRHKITKRGQNVTFRCDPISEHNRLYWYRQTLGQGPEFLTYFQNEAQLEKSRLLSDRFSAERPKGSFSTLEIQRTEQGDSAMYLCASSHPNRGSPLHFGNGTRLTVT.

The chain is built from TRBV4-2 and TRBJ2-3, with D hard to call. Looked up from germline, CDR1 is LGHNA and CDR2 is YNFKEQ. The length of the CDR3 is 15 residues. V was cut by 0 bases and J by 2 bases, with 9 bases left in between. Written as DNA, the CDR3 is TGTGCCAGCAGCCAAGAAATAGGGTACACAGATACGCAGTATTTT. Translated, it gives CASSQEIGYTDTQYF.

The V and J genes are TRBV11-1 and TRBJ2-2; a weak D match, TRBD1 (6 bases). The V end was cut by 0 bases, the J end by 1 base, with 12 bases between. This CDR3 is built from 17 residues. The germline CDR1 and CDR2 sequences are SGHAT and FQDESV (reference sequence). The CDR3 sequence is CASSLANGRGNTGELFF. The CDR3 region has the DNA TGTGCCAGCAGCTTAGCGAACGGCAGGGGGAACACCGGGGAGCTGTTTTTT.

This rearrangement joins TRBV10-1 to TRBJ2-7; D remains unclear. CDR1 is WNHNN, CDR2 SYGVQD, per germline (reference sequence). V lost 0 bases to trimming and J lost 0 bases, with 9 bases between them. CDR3 size: 15 residues. Here the CDR3 reads CASSESSLSSYEQYF. The DNA of the CDR3 is TGCGCCAGCAGTGAGTCGAGTCTGAGCTCCTACGAGCAGTACTTC.

With respect to this clone: The junction and the germline gene differ at one end; a read error may be behind it. This chain joins TRBV5-1 and TRBJ2-1; TRBD2 agrees at 8 bases. Germline V gives CDR1 SGHRS, CDR2 YFSETQ. This CDR3 region has 15 residues. The DNA of the CDR3 is TGCGCCAGCAGGTTGGGACTAGAGGATTACAATGAGCAGTTCTTC. It is translated as CASRLGLEDYNEQFF.

The rearrangement joins TRBV2 to TRBJ2-2, with D unresolved. The germline gives CDR1 SNHLY, CDR2 FYNNEI. The CDR3 length is 15 residues. V lost 5 bases and J lost 5, with 15 bases in between. This chain's CDR3 is CASSQVGKVTGELFF. The CDR3 region has the DNA TGTGCCAGCAGTCAGGTGGGGAAAGTTACCGGGGAGCTGTTTTTT.

This rearrangement joins TRBV4-1 to TRBJ1-2; possibly TRBD1 for D (5 bases). Germline CDR1 reads MGHRA; CDR2 reads YSYEKL. This CDR3 has 14 residues. Trimming removed 4 bases at V and 0 bases at J, with 9 bases between. CDR3 sequence reads: CASSPTVTNYGYTF. The CDR3 nucleotides read TGCGCCAGCAGCCCGACAGTGACTAACTATGGCTACACCTTC.

The V call is TRBV7-2, the J call TRBJ2-5; D is unresolved. CDR3 length equals 14 residues. The ends were cut back, 6 bases at V and 2 bases at J, with 13 bases in the middle. CDR1 and CDR2 from the germline V gene are SGHTA and FQGNSA. This CDR3 reads CASRSPAVQETQYF. Written as DNA, the CDR3 is TGTGCCAGCAGGTCCCCTGCGGTACAAGAGACCCAGTACTTC. The full variable domain, with the rest looked up from reference TRBV7-2 and TRBJ2-5, is GAGVSQSPSNKVTEKGKDVELRCDPISGHTALYWYRQSLGQGLEFLIYFQGNSAPDKSGLPSDRFSAERTGGSVSTLTIQRTQQEDSAVYLCASRSPAVQETQYFGPGTRLLVL.

This chain connects TRBV7-9 to TRBJ2-7; D is perhaps TRBD1 or TRBD2 (5 bases each). CDR1 and CDR2 from the germline V gene are SEHNR and FQNEAQ (reference sequence). The CDR3 spans 14 residues. V shed 2 bases and J shed 5 bases, with 13 bases lying between them. In DNA, the CDR3 is TGTGCCAGCAGCTTATGGCGGCAGGGAGACGAGCAGTACTTC. Translation: CASSLWRQGDEQYF.

This chain uses TRBV2 with TRBJ1-2; TRBD1 matches at 8 bases. V lost 3 bases and J lost 4; bases outside the gene matches: 4. CDR3 length: 14 residues. The germline CDR1 and CDR2 sequences are SNHLY and FYNNEI. The CDR3 DNA follows: TGTGCCAGCAGTGATGGACAGGGAACCTATGGCTACACCTTC. This sequence encodes CASSDGQGTYGYTF.

The gene calls are TRBV7-6 and TRBJ2-5, with 7 bases lining up with TRBD1. V shed 5 bases and J 4 bases; nucleotides not matched to a gene: 13. This CDR3 is built from 16 residues. CDR1 SGHVS and CDR2 FNYEAQ come from the germline V gene. In DNA form, the CDR3 reads TGTGCCAGCAGCAAATATGGGACAGCTCAAGGAGAGACCCAGTACTTC. Residues: CASSKYGTAQGETQYF.

The chain carries TRBV27 and TRBJ1-1, with a weak D call TRBD1 (5 bases). The CDR3 runs 14 residues. The V end was cut by 2 bases, the J end by 4 bases, with 11 bases between. Germline V gene lookup returns CDR1 MNHEY and CDR2 SMNVEV (reference sequence). The CDR3, as DNA: TGTGCCAGCAGTTTAAGGGACGGAAGCACTGAAGCTTTCTTT. Residues: CASSLRDGSTEAFF.

The chain uses TRBV2 and TRBJ2-5; D gene ambiguous. Germline CDR1 reads SNHLY; CDR2 reads FYNNEI. Deletions cut 2 bases from V and 2 bases from J, with 9 bases between. This CDR3 has 14 residues. CDR3 in DNA: TGTGCCAGCAGTGAAAAAGGGTTACAAGAGACCCAGTACTTC. Translation: CASSEKGLQETQYF.

The chain uses TRBV5-4 and TRBJ2-3, with 9 bases matching TRBD1. V lost 4 bases, J lost 1 base, and 7 bases stayed unmatched. The CDR3 has 16 residues. Per the germline V gene, CDR1 is SGHNT and CDR2 is YYREEE (reference sequence). The CDR3: CASSPRTGAGTDTQYF. CDR3 nucleotide sequence: TGTGCCAGCAGCCCACGGACAGGGGCAGGCACAGATACGCAGTATTTT.

This clone was counted between two and nine times. The chain joins TRBV14 to TRBJ2-2; TRBD1 might be the D (6 bases). Looked up from germline, CDR1 is SGHDN and CDR2 is FVKESK. V lost 5 bases to trimming and J lost 6 bases, with 10 bases between them. The CDR3 has 13 residues. CDR3 sequence: CASSRQVPGELFF. CDR3 sequence (DNA): TGTGCCAGCAGCAGACAGGTTCCCGGGGAGCTGTTTTTT.

V gene TRBV5-6 combines with J gene TRBJ2-1; 8 bases are a match to TRBD1. The V segment lost 4 bases and the J segment 0 bases; nucleotides outside the gene matches: 6. There are 16 residues in the CDR3. CDR1 SGHDT and CDR2 YYEEEE come from the germline V gene. CDR3 residues: CASSRGTGSSYNEQFF. In DNA form, the CDR3 reads TGTGCCAGCAGCCGAGGGACAGGTAGCTCCTACAATGAGCAGTTCTTC.

J is TRBJ2-1 and V is TRBV30; a weak D match, TRBD1 (6 bases). Germline assignment: CDR1 GTSNPN and CDR2 SVGIG (reference sequence). CDR3 size: 13 residues. Trimming left V 1 base short and J 6 bases short, with 10 bases between. The CDR3 spells CAWSGDTINEQFF. As DNA, the CDR3 is TGTGCCTGGAGTGGGGACACTATCAATGAGCAGTTCTTC.

V gene TRBV19 combines with J gene TRBJ2-1; TRBD1 matches at 11 bases. The CDR3 is made up of 13 amino acids. Germline V CDR1 and CDR2: LNHDA, SQIVND (reference sequence). V gave up 8 bases and J gave up 7 bases; unmatched junction bases: 4. This CDR3 reads CASGGQGVNEQFF. The CDR3 nucleotides read TGTGCCAGTGGGGGACAGGGGGTTAATGAGCAGTTCTTC.

The gene calls are TRBV7-6 and TRBJ2-5; the D gene is possibly TRBD2 (5 bases). The CDR3 covers 14 residues. Germline V gives CDR1 SGHVS, CDR2 FNYEAQ. The V gene lost 6 bases and the J gene lost 4 bases, with 15 bases spanning the gap. The CDR3 DNA reads as TGTGCCAGCAGTATCGAACTAGTCAGAGAGACCCAGTACTTC. Amino acids: CASSIELVRETQYF. The full variable domain, its missing parts supplied by reference TRBV7-6 and TRBJ2-5, is GAGVSQSPRYKVTKRGQDVALRCDPISGHVSLYWYRQALGQGPEFLTYFNYEAQQDKSGLPNDRFSAERPEGSISTLTIQRTEQRDSAMYRCASSIELVRETQYFGPGTRLLVL.

This clone occurred a few times. This chain connects TRBV30 to TRBJ1-1, with D perhaps matching TRBD1 (5 bases). The CDR3 is 12 residues long. The germline CDR1 and CDR2 sequences are GTSNPN and SVGIG (reference sequence). Trimming took off 4 bases at V and 5 bases at J, with 11 bases between the two ends. The CDR3 DNA is TGTGCCTGGACAGGGTGGGAAACTGAAGCTTTCTTT. Its translation: CAWTGWETEAFF.